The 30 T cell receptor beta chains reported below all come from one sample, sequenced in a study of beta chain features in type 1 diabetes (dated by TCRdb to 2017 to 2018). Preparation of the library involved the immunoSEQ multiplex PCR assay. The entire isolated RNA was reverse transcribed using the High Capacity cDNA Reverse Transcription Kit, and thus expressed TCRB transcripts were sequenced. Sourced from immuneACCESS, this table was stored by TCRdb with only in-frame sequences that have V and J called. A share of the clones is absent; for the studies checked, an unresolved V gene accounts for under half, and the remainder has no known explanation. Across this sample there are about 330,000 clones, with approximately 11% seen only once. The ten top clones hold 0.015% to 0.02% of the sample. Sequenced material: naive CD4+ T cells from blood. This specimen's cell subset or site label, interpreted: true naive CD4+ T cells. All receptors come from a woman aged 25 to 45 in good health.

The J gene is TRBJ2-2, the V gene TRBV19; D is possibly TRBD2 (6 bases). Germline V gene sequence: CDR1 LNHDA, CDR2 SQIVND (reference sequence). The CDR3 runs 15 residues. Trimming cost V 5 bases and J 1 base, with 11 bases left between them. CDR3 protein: CASSGVAENTGELFF. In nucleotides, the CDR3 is TGTGCCAGTAGTGGAGTAGCGGAGAACACCGGGGAGCTGTTTTTT.

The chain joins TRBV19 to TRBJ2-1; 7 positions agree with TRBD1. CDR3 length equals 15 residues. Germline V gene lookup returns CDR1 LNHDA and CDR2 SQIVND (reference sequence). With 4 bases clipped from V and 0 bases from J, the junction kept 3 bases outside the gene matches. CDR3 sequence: CASSTAGGSYNEQFF. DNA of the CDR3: TGTGCCAGTAGTACGGCAGGGGGCTCCTACAATGAGCAGTTCTTC.

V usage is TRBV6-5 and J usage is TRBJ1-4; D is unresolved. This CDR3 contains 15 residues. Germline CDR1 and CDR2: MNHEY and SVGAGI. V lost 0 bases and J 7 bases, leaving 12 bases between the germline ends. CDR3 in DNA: TGTGCCAGCAGTTACTCGATCGGGATTGGTGAAAAACTGTTTTTT. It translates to CASSYSIGIGEKLFF.

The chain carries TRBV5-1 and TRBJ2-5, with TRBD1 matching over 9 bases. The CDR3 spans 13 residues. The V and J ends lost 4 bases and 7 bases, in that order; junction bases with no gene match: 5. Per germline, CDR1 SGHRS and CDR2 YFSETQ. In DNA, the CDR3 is TGCGCCAGCAGCCGGGGACAGGGTGGGACCCAGTACTTC. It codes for CASSRGQGGTQYF.

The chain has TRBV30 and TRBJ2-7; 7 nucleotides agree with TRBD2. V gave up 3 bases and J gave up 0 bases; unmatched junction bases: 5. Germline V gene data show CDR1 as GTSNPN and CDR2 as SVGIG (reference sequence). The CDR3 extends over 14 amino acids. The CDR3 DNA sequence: TGTGCCTGGAGGACACTAGCGAGCTCCTACGAGCAGTACTTC. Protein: CAWRTLASSYEQYF.

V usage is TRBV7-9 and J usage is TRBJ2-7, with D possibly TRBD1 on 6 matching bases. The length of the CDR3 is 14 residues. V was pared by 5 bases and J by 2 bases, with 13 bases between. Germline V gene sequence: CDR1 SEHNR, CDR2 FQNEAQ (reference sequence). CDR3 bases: TGTGCCAGCAGCATTTCCGGGACAACCTACGAGCAGTACTTC. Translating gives CASSISGTTYEQYF.

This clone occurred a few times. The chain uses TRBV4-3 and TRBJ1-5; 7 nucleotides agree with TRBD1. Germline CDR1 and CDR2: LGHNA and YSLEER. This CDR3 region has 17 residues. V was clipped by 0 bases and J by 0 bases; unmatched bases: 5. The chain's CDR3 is CASSQDTGTASNQPQHF. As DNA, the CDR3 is TGCGCCAGCAGCCAAGACACCGGGACAGCTAGCAATCAGCCCCAGCATTTT.

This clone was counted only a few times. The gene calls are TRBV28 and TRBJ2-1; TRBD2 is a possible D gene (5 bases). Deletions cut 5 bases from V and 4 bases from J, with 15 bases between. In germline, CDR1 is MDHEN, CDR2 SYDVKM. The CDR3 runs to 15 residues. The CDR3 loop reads CASSPAAGGYNEQFF. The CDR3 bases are TGTGCCAGCAGTCCCGCGGCGGGCGGGTACAATGAGCAGTTCTTC.

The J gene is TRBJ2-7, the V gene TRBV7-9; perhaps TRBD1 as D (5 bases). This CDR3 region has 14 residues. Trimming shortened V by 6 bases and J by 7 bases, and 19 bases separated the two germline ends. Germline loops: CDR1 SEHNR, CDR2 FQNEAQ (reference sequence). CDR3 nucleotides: TGTGCCAGCAGTCAAGCTACGGGCCGACAGGAGCAGTACTTC. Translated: CASSQATGRQEQYF.

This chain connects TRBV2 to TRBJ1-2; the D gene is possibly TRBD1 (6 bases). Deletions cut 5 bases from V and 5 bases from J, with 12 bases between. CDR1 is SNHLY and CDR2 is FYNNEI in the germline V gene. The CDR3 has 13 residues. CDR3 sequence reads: CASSLTGVYGYTF. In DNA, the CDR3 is TGTGCCAGCAGTCTGACAGGCGTTTATGGCTACACCTTC.

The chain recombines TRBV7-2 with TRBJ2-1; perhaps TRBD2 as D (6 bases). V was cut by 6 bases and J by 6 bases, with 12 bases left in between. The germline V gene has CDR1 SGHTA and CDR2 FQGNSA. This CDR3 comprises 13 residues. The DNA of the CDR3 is TGTGCCAGCAGGGGAGCGGGTCTCAATGAGCAGTTCTTC. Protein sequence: CASRGAGLNEQFF. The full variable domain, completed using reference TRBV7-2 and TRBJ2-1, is GAGVSQSPSNKVTEKGKDVELRCDPISGHTALYWYRQSLGQGLEFLIYFQGNSAPDKSGLPSDRFSAERTGGSVSTLTIQRTQQEDSAVYLCASRGAGLNEQFFGPGTRLTVL.

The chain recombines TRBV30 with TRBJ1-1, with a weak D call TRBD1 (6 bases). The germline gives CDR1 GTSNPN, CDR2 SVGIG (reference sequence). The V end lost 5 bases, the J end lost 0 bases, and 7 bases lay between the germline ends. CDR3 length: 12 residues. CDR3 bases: TGTGCCTGGGGGACACTGAACACTGAAGCTTTCTTT. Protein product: CAWGTLNTEAFF.

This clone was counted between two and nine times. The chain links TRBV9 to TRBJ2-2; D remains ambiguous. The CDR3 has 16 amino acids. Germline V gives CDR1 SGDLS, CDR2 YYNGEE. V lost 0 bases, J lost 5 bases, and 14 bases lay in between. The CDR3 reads CASSVVAGGRTGELFF. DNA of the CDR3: TGTGCCAGCAGCGTAGTCGCTGGCGGTAGAACCGGGGAGCTGTTTTTT.

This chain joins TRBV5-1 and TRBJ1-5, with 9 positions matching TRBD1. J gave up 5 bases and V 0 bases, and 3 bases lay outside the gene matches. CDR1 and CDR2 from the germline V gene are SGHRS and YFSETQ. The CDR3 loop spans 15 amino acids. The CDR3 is CASSLGTGEHQPQHF. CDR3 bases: TGCGCCAGCAGCTTGGGGACAGGGGAACATCAGCCCCAGCATTTT.

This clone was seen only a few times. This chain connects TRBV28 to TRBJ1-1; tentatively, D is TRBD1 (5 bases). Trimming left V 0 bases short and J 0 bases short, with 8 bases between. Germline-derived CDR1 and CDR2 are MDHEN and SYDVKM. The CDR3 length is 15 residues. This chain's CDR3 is CASSLWEGLNTEAFF. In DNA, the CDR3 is TGTGCCAGCAGTTTATGGGAGGGGCTGAACACTGAAGCTTTCTTT.

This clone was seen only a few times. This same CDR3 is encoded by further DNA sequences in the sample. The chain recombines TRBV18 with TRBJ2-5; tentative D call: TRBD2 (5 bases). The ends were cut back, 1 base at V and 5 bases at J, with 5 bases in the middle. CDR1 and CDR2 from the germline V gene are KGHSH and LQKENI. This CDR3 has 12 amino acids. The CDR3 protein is CASSPREETQYF. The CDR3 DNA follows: TGTGCCAGCTCACCACGGGAGGAGACCCAGTACTTC.

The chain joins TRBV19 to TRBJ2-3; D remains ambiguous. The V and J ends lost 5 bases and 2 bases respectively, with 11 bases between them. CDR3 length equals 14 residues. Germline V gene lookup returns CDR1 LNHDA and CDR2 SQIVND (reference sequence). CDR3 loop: CASSLTINTDTQYF. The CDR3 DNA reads TGTGCCAGTAGTTTGACAATTAACACAGATACGCAGTATTTT.

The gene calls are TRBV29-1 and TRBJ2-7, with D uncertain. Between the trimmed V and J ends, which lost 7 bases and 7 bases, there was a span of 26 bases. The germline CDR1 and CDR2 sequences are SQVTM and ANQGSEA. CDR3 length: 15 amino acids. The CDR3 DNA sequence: TGCAGCGCCACCCAAGCGCTGCGATCCACCATGGAGCAGTACTTC. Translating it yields CSATQALRSTMEQYF.

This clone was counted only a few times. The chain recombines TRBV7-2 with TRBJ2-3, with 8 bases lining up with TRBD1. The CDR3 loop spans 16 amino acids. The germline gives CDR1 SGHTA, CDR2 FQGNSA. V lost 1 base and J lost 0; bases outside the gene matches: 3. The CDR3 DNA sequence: TGTGCCAGCAGCTTAGGGACAGGGTGGAGCACAGATACGCAGTATTTT. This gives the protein CASSLGTGWSTDTQYF.

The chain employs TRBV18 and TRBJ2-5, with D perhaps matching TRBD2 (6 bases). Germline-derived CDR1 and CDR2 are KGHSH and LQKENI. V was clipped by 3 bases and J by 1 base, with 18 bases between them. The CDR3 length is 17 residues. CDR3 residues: CASSPELGKEGQETQYF. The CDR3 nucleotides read TGTGCCAGCTCACCTGAGCTGGGCAAGGAGGGCCAAGAGACCCAGTACTTC.

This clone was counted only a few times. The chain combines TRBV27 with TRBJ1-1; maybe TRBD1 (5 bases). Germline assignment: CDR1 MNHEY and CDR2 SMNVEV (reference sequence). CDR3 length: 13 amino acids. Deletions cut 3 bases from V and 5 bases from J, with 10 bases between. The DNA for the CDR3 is TGTGCCAGCAGTTTTAGGGGCAAGACTGAAGCTTTCTTT. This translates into CASSFRGKTEAFF.

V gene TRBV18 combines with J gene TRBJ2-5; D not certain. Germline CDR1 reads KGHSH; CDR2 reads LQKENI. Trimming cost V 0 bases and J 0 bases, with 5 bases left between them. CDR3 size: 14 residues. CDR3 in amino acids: CASSPPSYQETQYF. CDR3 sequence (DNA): TGTGCCAGCTCACCACCTTCGTACCAAGAGACCCAGTACTTC.

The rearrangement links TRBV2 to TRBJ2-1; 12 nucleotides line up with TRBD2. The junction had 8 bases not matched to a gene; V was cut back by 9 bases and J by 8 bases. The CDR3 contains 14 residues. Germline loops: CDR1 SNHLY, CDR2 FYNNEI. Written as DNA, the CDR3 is TGTGCCAGGGAGACTAGCGGGAGTTCGCATGAGCAGTTCTTC. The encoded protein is CARETSGSSHEQFF. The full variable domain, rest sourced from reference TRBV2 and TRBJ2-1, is EPEVTQTPSHQVTQMGQEVILRCVPISNHLYFYWYRQILGQKVEFLVSFYNNEISEKSEIFDDQFSVERPDGSNFTLKIRSTKLEDSAMYFCARETSGSSHEQFFGPGTRLTVL.

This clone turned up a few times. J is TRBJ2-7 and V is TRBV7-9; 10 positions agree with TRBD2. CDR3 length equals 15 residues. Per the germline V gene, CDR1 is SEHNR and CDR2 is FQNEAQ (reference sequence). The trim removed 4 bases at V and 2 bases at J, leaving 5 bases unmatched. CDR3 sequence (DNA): TGTGCCAGCAGCTGGGGGACTAGCGAAACCTACGAGCAGTACTTC. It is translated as CASSWGTSETYEQYF.

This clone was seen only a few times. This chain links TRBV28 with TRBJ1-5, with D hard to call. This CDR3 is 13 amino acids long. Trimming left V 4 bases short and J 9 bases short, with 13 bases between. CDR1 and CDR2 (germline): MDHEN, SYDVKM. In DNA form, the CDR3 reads TGTGCCAGCAGTTCCCGGAGGGTTGGGCCCCAGCATTTT. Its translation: CASSSRRVGPQHF.

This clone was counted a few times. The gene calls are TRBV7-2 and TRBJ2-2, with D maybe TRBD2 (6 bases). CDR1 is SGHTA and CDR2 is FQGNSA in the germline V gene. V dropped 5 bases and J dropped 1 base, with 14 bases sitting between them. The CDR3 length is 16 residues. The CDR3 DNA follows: TGTGCCAGCAGCCCATGGGGGGAGAGGAACACCGGGGAGCTGTTTTTT. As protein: CASSPWGERNTGELFF. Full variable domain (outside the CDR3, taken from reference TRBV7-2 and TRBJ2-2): GAGVSQSPSNKVTEKGKDVELRCDPISGHTALYWYRQSLGQGLEFLIYFQGNSAPDKSGLPSDRFSAERTGGSVSTLTIQRTQQEDSAVYLCASSPWGERNTGELFFGEGSRLTVL.

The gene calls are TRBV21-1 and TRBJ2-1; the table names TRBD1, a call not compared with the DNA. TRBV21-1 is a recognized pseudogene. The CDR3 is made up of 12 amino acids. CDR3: CASSKETVVQFF. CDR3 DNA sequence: TGTGCCAGCAGCAAGGAGACAGTGGTGCAGTTCTTC.

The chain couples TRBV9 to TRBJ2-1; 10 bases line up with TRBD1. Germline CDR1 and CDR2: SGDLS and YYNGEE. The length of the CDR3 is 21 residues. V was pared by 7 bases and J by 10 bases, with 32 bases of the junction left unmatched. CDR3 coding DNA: TGTGCCAGCGGAAAGGAGGGGGCCAAGGGACAGGGGAACCGGCTAGCGTTCGAGCAGTTCTTC. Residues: CASGKEGAKGQGNRLAFEQFF.

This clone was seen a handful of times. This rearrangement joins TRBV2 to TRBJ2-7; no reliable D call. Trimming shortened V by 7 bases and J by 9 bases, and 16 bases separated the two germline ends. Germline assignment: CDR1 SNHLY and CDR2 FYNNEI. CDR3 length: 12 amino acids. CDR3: CASMPESKVQYF. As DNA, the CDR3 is TGTGCCAGCATGCCGGAGTCTAAGGTGCAGTACTTC.

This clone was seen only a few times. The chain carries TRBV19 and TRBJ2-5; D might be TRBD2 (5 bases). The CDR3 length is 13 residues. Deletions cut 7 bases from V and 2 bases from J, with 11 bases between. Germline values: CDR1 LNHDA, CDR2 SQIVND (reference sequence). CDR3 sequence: CASTALGQETQYF. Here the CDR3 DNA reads TGTGCCAGTACCGCACTAGGTCAAGAGACCCAGTACTTC.